The next 14 T cell receptor beta chains were all read from a single sample in a study of shared clonotypes between healthy human individuals. Only in-frame clones appear in the TCRdb table, and some are missing; sequencing was by immunoSEQ multiplex PCR. The profile shows about half a million clones, roughly 77% of them singletons. Material for sequencing was PBMCs. These receptors all stem from a woman between 40 and 50 years old in good health. Some clones in this sample may be carry-over from other donors' samples.

The genes are TRBV6-4 and TRBJ2-3, with D possibly TRBD2 on 6 matching bases. The CDR3 contains 15 residues. The V gene lost 2 bases and the J gene lost 2 bases, with 11 bases spanning the gap. Germline V CDR1 and CDR2: MRHNA, SNTAGT. In DNA form, the CDR3 reads TGTGCCAGCAGTGACGGGGGGACCCCCACAGATACGCAGTATTTT. Its translation: CASSDGGTPTDTQYF.

This chain links TRBV5-4 with TRBJ2-7, with TRBD2 identical over 11 bases. The CDR3 sequence is 16 residues long. J was trimmed by 6 bases and V by 0 bases; bases with no gene match: 8. In germline, CDR1 is SGHNT, CDR2 YYREEE (reference sequence). The CDR3 DNA sequence: TGTGCCAGCAGCTTGGCCCTGGGACTAGCGGAAGCCGAGCAGTACTTC. Its protein is CASSLALGLAEAEQYF. The full variable domain, with the rest looked up from reference TRBV5-4 and TRBJ2-7, is ETGVTQSPTHLIKTRGQQVTLRCSSQSGHNTVSWYQQALGQGPQFIFQYYREEENGRGNFPPRFSGLQFPNYSSELNVNALELDDSALYLCASSLALGLAEAEQYFGPGTRLTVT.

The J gene is TRBJ2-2, the V gene TRBV18; D might be TRBD1 or TRBD2, each matching 6 bases. The CDR3 is 16 amino acids. Germline V gives CDR1 KGHSH, CDR2 LQKENI. Trimming took off 6 bases at V and 0 bases at J, with 14 bases between the two ends. CDR3 sequence (DNA): TGTGCCAGCTCCCAAGAGAGGGGGGCGAACACCGGGGAGCTGTTTTTT. Amino acid sequence: CASSQERGANTGELFF. The full variable domain, completed using reference TRBV18 and TRBJ2-2, is NAGVMQNPRHLVRRRGQEARLRCSPMKGHSHVYWYRQLPEEGLKFMVYLQKENIIDESGMPKERFSAEFPKEGPSILRIQQVVRGDSAAYFCASSQERGANTGELFFGEGSRLTVL.

J is TRBJ2-7 and V is TRBV2, with D hard to call. The germline gives CDR1 SNHLY, CDR2 FYNNEI. This CDR3 comprises 14 residues. V was trimmed by 4 bases and J by 3 bases, leaving 13 bases between them. The CDR3 protein is CASSGEQNLYEQYF. CDR3 sequence (DNA): TGTGCCAGCAGTGGCGAACAGAATCTCTACGAGCAGTACTTC.

The chain couples TRBV10-3 to TRBJ2-1; TRBD1 matches 7 bases. Trimming removed 6 bases from V and 1 base from J; junction bases left unmatched: 3. Germline CDR1 and CDR2: ENHRY and SYGVKD. The CDR3 is 14 residues long. CDR3 sequence reads: CAIRPGQSYNEQFF. The DNA for the CDR3 is TGTGCCATCAGACCGGGACAGTCCTACAATGAGCAGTTCTTC.

A single count supports this clone. V is TRBV29-1 and J is TRBJ2-1, with TRBD2 as a possible D gene (6 bases). The V end was cut by 0 bases, the J end by 7 bases, with 16 bases between. Germline V lookup: CDR1 SQVTM, CDR2 ANQGSEA. CDR3 length: 15 residues. Here the CDR3 DNA reads TGCAGCGTTGAAGATCGCCGGGAGTGGGGGAATGAGCAGTTCTTC. It yields the protein CSVEDRREWGNEQFF.

The chain is built from TRBV19 and TRBJ2-1, with D perhaps TRBD2 (5 bases). Germline V lookup: CDR1 LNHDA, CDR2 SQIVND (reference sequence). V lost 1 base and J 8 bases, leaving 9 bases between the germline ends. The CDR3 sequence is 13 residues long. CDR3 in DNA: TGTGCCAGTAGTATAGCCGGGGAAGATGAGCAGTTCTTC. Translated, it gives CASSIAGEDEQFF. The full variable domain, with the rest looked up from reference TRBV19 and TRBJ2-1, is DGGITQSPKYLFRKEGQNVTLSCEQNLNHDAMYWYRQDPGQGLRLIYYSQIVNDFQKGDIAEGYSVSREKKESFPLTVTSAQKNPTAFYLCASSIAGEDEQFFGPGTRLTVL.

This clone was seen a handful of times. This sequence joins TRBV28 and TRBJ2-7; 11 bases match TRBD2. CDR1 and CDR2 (germline): MDHEN, SYDVKM. V dropped 7 bases and J dropped 3; count of bases not matched to a gene: 8. The CDR3 is made up of 15 amino acids. The CDR3 sequence is CASNYGLAGLYEQYF. The CDR3 bases are TGTGCCAGCAATTACGGACTAGCGGGCCTCTACGAGCAGTACTTC.

This clone has only a few counts. The DNA for the CDR3 is TGTGCCAGCTCACCAGGGGGGGACCCTAGCAATCAGCCCCAGCATTTT. It translates to CASSPGGDPSNQPQHF. The V call is TRBV18, the J call TRBJ1-5; TRBD1 is a possible D gene (5 bases). Germline V gives CDR1 KGHSH, CDR2 LQKENI. The CDR3 has 16 amino acids. Trimming took off 2 bases at V and 0 bases at J, with 11 bases between the two ends.

Points on this clone: The identical CDR3 is also encoded by other nucleotide sequences in the sample. The chain joins TRBV29-1 to TRBJ2-7; 7 positions agree with TRBD2. The CDR3 consists of 14 residues. V was clipped by 6 bases and J by 6 bases; unmatched bases: 14. CDR1 and CDR2 (germline): SQVTM, ANQGSEA. The CDR3 loop is CSVGTSPGEGEQYF. The DNA of the CDR3 is TGCAGCGTGGGGACTTCTCCGGGGGAGGGCGAGCAGTACTTC.

Remarks on this clone: Additional DNA sequences in this sample encode the identical CDR3. The chain links TRBV5-1 to TRBJ2-2; no clear D gene. The V end was cut by 0 bases, the J end by 1 base, with 4 bases between. The CDR3 sequence is 14 residues long. CDR1 is SGHRS and CDR2 is YFSETQ in the germline V gene. CDR3 region: CASSLGVNTGELFF. The DNA of the CDR3 is TGCGCCAGCAGCTTGGGGGTGAACACCGGGGAGCTGTTTTTT.

This clone was recorded only once. A much larger clone is a single base away; this may be a read error. The rearrangement joins TRBV28 to TRBJ1-4; TRBD1 agrees at 10 bases. The V gene's germline CDR1 is MDHEN and CDR2 SYDVKM. The CDR3 runs 15 residues. The DNA for the CDR3 is TGTGCCAGCAGTAAAGGACAGGGGGGGAATGAAAAACTGGTTTTT. It translates to CASSKGQGGNEKLVF.

The chain has TRBV5-1 and TRBJ2-5; D is perhaps TRBD2 (5 bases). The germline gives CDR1 SGHRS, CDR2 YFSETQ. This CDR3 has 13 residues. V was clipped by 1 base and J by 5 bases, with 9 bases between them. CDR3 DNA sequence: TGCGCCAGCAGCTTGACGGGCGGGGAGACCCAGTACTTC. Protein product: CASSLTGGETQYF.

This chain uses TRBV25-1 with TRBJ1-3; D uncertain. Germline V gene lookup returns CDR1 MGHDK and CDR2 SYGVNS. This CDR3 is built from 16 residues. V lost 1 base and J lost 4, with 14 bases in between. DNA of the CDR3: TGTGCCAGCAGTGAATTAAGGAATACCTGGGGAAACACCATATATTTT. Translation: CASSELRNTWGNTIYF.